The 21 T cell receptor delta chains below were found in one sample sequenced in a study of γδ T cells in repeated Plasmodium falciparum infection. TCRdb re-identified clones in the multiplex PCR reads via CATT. This table holds more than 70,000 delta-chain clones, 0.75% to 1% found once. Flow sorting of PBMC yielded separate Vgamma9/Vdelta2+ and Vdelta2-negative gammadelta T cell populations for bulk repertoire analysis. Sequenced sample: gamma-delta T cells from blood. The receptors were gathered from a pool of human donors (malaria-infected and uninfected, not separated).

In this sample, this clone turned up a few times. Since a far larger clone is one base different, this is likely a read error. The DNA is left out, because the CDR3 cannot be placed on it with certainty; the CDR3 is given as TCRdb lists it. V gene TRDV2 combines with J gene TRDJ1; TRDD3, the table's D call, lacks a check against the DNA. CDR1 and CDR2 from the germline V gene are GEAIGNYY and EKD. The CDR3 contains 18 residues when both ends are counted. The chain's CDR3 is CACDTVGDGAPRTDKLIF.

This clone was seen a few times. For this DNA, TCRdb reports the protein of a much larger clone, which diverges at residue 7, most likely from a read error; the protein presented here is translated directly from the DNA. V usage is TRDV2 and J usage is TRDJ1, with 11 bases fitting TRDD3. TCRdb leaves out the J gene; it was filled in here by matching the DNA to germline. The CDR3 extends over 16 amino acids. Germline loops: CDR1 GEAIGNYY, CDR2 EKD. V was pared by 7 bases and J by 4 bases, with 13 bases of the junction left unmatched. CDR3: CAWGFSCWGILDKLIF. The DNA for the CDR3 is TGTGCCTGGGGATTCTCGTGCTGGGGGATACTCGATAAACTCATCTTT.

This clone was seen a handful of times. This likely came from a read error, as a far larger clone is one base away. Other DNA sequences from this sample encode an identical CDR3 as well. The J gene was not called, though the V gene is TRDV1; the tabulated D call, TRDD3, remains unverified against the DNA. The CDR3 covers 22 residues. Germline V gene data show CDR1 as TSWWSYY and CDR2 as QGS. CDR3 sequence reads: CALGEPFLRVTTAGGRLNKLIF. In nucleotides, the CDR3 is TGTGCTCTTGGGGAACCATTCCTACGGGTCACTACAGCTGGGGGCCGACTCAATAAACTCATCTTC.

Details on this clone: A much larger clone is a single base away; this may be a read error. This rearrangement joins TRDV1 to TRDJ1; 10 nucleotides line up with TRDD3. CDR3 length equals 19 residues. CDR1 and CDR2 from the germline V gene are TSWWSYY and QGS. CDR3: CALGEPSMGDTSYTGKLIF. Written as DNA, the CDR3 is TGTGCTCTTGGGGAACCCTCCATGGGGGATACCTCATACACCGGTAAACTCATCTTT.

Concerning this clone: The protein recorded in TCRdb matches a much larger clone and deviates from this DNA's translation at residue 10, suggesting a read error; the protein here is obtained by translating the DNA. The chain carries TRDV2 and TRDJ1; 9 bases are shared with TRDD3. The germline CDR1 and CDR2 sequences are GEAIGNYY and EKD. CDR3 length: 16 residues. Unmatched junction bases numbered 6, after V lost 0 bases and J lost 2 bases. The CDR3 DNA sequence: TGTGCCTGTGACACCGGACTACTGGGGGAGACCGATAAACTCATCTTT. As protein: CACDTGLLGETDKLIF.

This clone showed up many times. With a much larger clone just one base away, this may be a read error. Other DNA sequences in the sample encode the same CDR3. The V call is TRDV1, the J call TRDJ2, with TRDD3 matching 10 bases. The CDR3 sequence is 20 residues long. Germline V gene data show CDR1 as TSWWSYY and CDR2 as QGS. V was pared by 9 bases and J by 3 bases, with 22 bases of the junction left unmatched. The CDR3 reads CALAGLPRTGGSCLTAQLFF. Written as DNA, the CDR3 is TGTGCTCTGGCGGGCCTCCCGAGAACTGGGGGATCTTGCCTGACAGCACAACTCTTCTTT.

As to this clone: It is likely a read error: a sequence one base away is far more abundant. This same CDR3 is encoded by further DNA sequences in the sample. V and J are TRDV2 and TRDJ1; 9 bases map to TRDD3. Germline CDR1 is GEAIGNYY and CDR2 is EKD. The CDR3 covers 16 residues. This CDR3 is CALRRGYDLYTDKLIF. The CDR3 DNA sequence: TGTGCCCTACGACGGGGATACGATCTGTACACCGACAAACTCATCTTT.

This clone was seen a handful of times. The amino acid sequence in TCRdb belongs to a much larger clone and departs from this DNA's translation at residue 16, likely a sequencing read error; the sequence shown is translated from the DNA. For the V gene the call is TRDV2; the J gene has no call; the table calls TRDD3, which could not be checked here. The CDR3 totals 18 residues. The germline CDR1 and CDR2 sequences are GEAIGNYY and EKD. The CDR3 protein is CACDTVGGVQGYPDKHIF. CDR3 bases: TGTGCCTGTGACACGGTAGGAGGTGTGCAAGGATATCCGGATAAACACATCTTT.

This clone has only a few counts. The protein that TCRdb holds for this DNA derives from a much larger clone and differs from the translated DNA at residue 12, which likely indicates a read error; the protein shown here is translated from the DNA. The rearrangement joins TRDV2 to TRDJ1; perhaps TRDD3 as D (6 bases). TCRdb leaves out the J gene; it was filled in here by matching the DNA to germline. This CDR3 is built from 16 residues. Germline V gene data show CDR1 as GEAIGNYY and CDR2 as EKD. V shed 0 bases and J shed 6 bases, with 19 bases lying between them. Here the CDR3 reads CACDTGIRGNSNKLIF. Here the CDR3 DNA reads TGTGCCTGTGACACCGGAATAAGGGGGAACTCCAATAAACTCATCTTT.

Details on this clone: The protein recorded in TCRdb matches a much larger clone and deviates from this DNA's translation at residue 10, suggesting a read error; the protein here is obtained by translating the DNA. The chain is built from TRDV2 and TRDJ1; 7 positions agree with TRDD3. TCRdb gives no J gene; it was assigned here by matching the DNA to germline. Germline trimming cut 1 base from V and 4 bases from J; bases unmatched to any gene: 17. This CDR3 has 18 residues. Germline V gives CDR1 GEAIGNYY, CDR2 EKD. DNA for the CDR3: TGTGCCTGTGACACGATTGGGGGAGTCGAAAAAGAAATCGATAAACTCATCTTT. It translates to CACDTIGGVEKEIDKLIF.

This clone was observed many times. TCRdb has a much larger clone's protein, which differs at residue 14 from the translation of this DNA, likely because of a read error; what is shown is the protein translated from the DNA. The J gene is TRDJ1, the V gene TRDV2; 8 nucleotides align to TRDD3. CDR1 GEAIGNYY and CDR2 EKD come from the germline V gene. V dropped 0 bases and J dropped 1; count of bases not matched to a gene: 18. This CDR3 spans 20 amino acids. CDR3 DNA: TGTGCCTGTGACACCGTGAGTGGGGGATCCCCCTTTCTCTGCACCGATAAACTCATCTTT. Its protein product is CACDTVSGGSPFLCTDKLIF.

This clone has only a few counts. This probably arose from a read error, given a far larger clone one base away. Other DNA sequences in the same sample also yield this CDR3. V usage is TRDV1 and J usage is TRDJ1; weak D call: TRDD2 (5 bases). The J gene comes from matching the DNA to germline here; TCRdb lacks it. V was pared by 4 bases and J by 6 bases, with 21 bases between. CDR1 and CDR2 (germline): TSWWSYY, QGS. The CDR3 loop spans 16 amino acids. CDR3 residues: CALGGPGGNFPHKLIF. CDR3 nucleotides: TGTGCTCTTGGGGGACCGGGTGGGAACTTCCCCCATAAACTCATCTTT.

Turning to this clone: The protein in TCRdb stems from a much larger clone and differs at residue 3 from this DNA's translation, likely a read error; here the protein is translated from the DNA. The chain carries TRDV1 and TRDJ1, with 11 bases fitting TRDD3. As TCRdb names no J gene, one was assigned here on the basis of a DNA match to germline. This CDR3 spans 20 amino acids. The germline V gene encodes CDR1 TSWWSYY and CDR2 QGS. CDR3 loop: CAPGEPRGILGDNRTDKLIF. CDR3 bases: TGTGCTCCTGGGGAACCTCGTGGAATACTGGGGGATAATAGGACCGATAAACTCATCTTT.

As to this clone: A far larger clone lies a single base away; this is likely a read error. The same CDR3 can be traced to other DNA sequences in this sample. The rearrangement links TRDV1 to TRDJ1; TRDD3 matches at 7 bases. The germline CDR1 and CDR2 sequences are TSWWSYY and QGS. V was clipped by 4 bases and J by 9 bases; unmatched bases: 14. The CDR3 covers 15 residues. The CDR3 is CALGGPGGYWAELIF. CDR3 DNA sequence: TGTGCTCTTGGGGGGCCTGGGGGGTACTGGGCGGAACTCATCTTT.

This clone has only a few counts. The TCRdb protein comes from a much larger clone and disagrees with this DNA's translation at residue 10, likely due to a read error; the protein given here is derived from the DNA. Here the CDR3 DNA reads TGTGCTCTTGGGGAACGTTCCAAACCTTGCCTCTGGGCGGTAAGGGGGGATACCAAATACACCGATAAACTCATCTTT. Translation: CALGERSKPCLWAVRGDTKYTDKLIF. This rearrangement joins TRDV1 to TRDJ1; 9 nucleotides match TRDD3. This CDR3 spans 26 amino acids. Trimming at V came to 1 base and at J to 0 bases, leaving 33 bases not matched to a gene. CDR1 and CDR2 (germline): TSWWSYY, QGS.

Worth noting for this clone: The TCRdb protein, from a much larger clone, departs from this DNA's translation at residue 6, likely by read error; the protein shown derives from the DNA. The V and J genes are TRDV1 and TRDJ1; D is possibly TRDD2 (8 bases). Since TCRdb gives no J gene, matching the DNA to germline was used here to assign it. CDR3 size: 20 residues. Deletions cut 4 bases from V and 3 bases from J, with 30 bases between. The germline V gene has CDR1 TSWWSYY and CDR2 QGS. CDR3 loop: CALGGLPTRGILTYSDKLIF. The CDR3 DNA follows: TGTGCTCTTGGGGGGCTTCCTACGCGAGGGATACTTACCTACTCCGATAAACTCATCTTT.

This clone was detected a few times. The TCRdb protein comes from a much larger clone and disagrees with this DNA's translation at residue 6, likely due to a read error; the protein given here is derived from the DNA. The chain combines TRDV1 with TRDJ1, with TRDD3 matching over 13 bases. This CDR3 spans 19 amino acids. Germline CDR1 is TSWWSYY and CDR2 is QGS. Trimming cost V 2 bases and J 8 bases; bases outside gene matches: 17. CDR3 sequence reads: CALGEEAKTRTGGYDKLIF. The CDR3 DNA is TGTGCTCTTGGGGAAGAGGCTAAAACCCGTACTGGGGGATACGACAAACTCATCTTT.

Worth noting for this clone: A single base is all that separates this from a far larger clone, so a read error is likely. Additional DNA sequences in this sample encode the identical CDR3. The J gene is TRDJ1, the V gene TRDV2, with TRDD3 matching over 8 bases. No J gene is reported in TCRdb; it was inferred here by comparing the DNA with germline. Germline V gives CDR1 GEAIGNYY, CDR2 EKD. The CDR3 consists of 17 residues. In DNA form, the CDR3 reads TGTGCCTGCGACACGGTACTGGGGGCCTCGTACACCGATAAACTCATCTTT. As protein: CACDTVLGASYTDKLIF.

On this clone: A far larger clone is a single base away, which makes a read error likely. The sample has other DNA sequences that encode this CDR3 too. The chain employs TRDV1 and TRDJ1, with 9 bases fitting TRDD3. J lost 0 bases, V lost 2 bases, and 19 bases had no gene match. This CDR3 spans 21 amino acids. Germline-derived CDR1 and CDR2 are TSWWSYY and QGS. The DNA of the CDR3 is TGTGCTCTTGGGGAAACCACAGGCCTTCTTTGGGGGATAAGGTACACCGATAAACTCATCTTT. Translated, it gives CALGETTGLLWGIRYTDKLIF.

This clone was seen ten or more times. The rearrangement links TRDV1 to TRDJ1; the D gene could be TRDD2 or TRDD3 (7 bases each). The germline gives CDR1 TSWWSYY, CDR2 QGS. Trimming took 2 bases from V and 0 from J, leaving 49 bases between them. The CDR3 covers 28 residues. This CDR3 is CALGERRFLQTPGGPNQIPLPHTDKLIF. Written as DNA, the CDR3 is TGTGCTCTTGGGGAAAGACGTTTCCTACAGACCCCTGGGGGCCCAAATCAGATCCCCCTCCCCCACACCGATAAACTCATCTTT.

This clone was seen at least ten times. A read error likely explains why the TCRdb protein, taken from a much larger clone, differs from this DNA's translation at residue 4; the protein shown is translated from the DNA. V gene TRDV2 combines with J gene TRDJ1, with no clear D. This CDR3 spans 20 amino acids. Germline assignment: CDR1 GEAIGNYY and CDR2 EKD. The CDR3 bases are TGTGCCTGTGGCACCGTAACAGTTATTGACCGAGGCGGTCACCCCGATAAACTCATCTTT. The encoded protein is CACGTVTVIDRGGHPDKLIF.